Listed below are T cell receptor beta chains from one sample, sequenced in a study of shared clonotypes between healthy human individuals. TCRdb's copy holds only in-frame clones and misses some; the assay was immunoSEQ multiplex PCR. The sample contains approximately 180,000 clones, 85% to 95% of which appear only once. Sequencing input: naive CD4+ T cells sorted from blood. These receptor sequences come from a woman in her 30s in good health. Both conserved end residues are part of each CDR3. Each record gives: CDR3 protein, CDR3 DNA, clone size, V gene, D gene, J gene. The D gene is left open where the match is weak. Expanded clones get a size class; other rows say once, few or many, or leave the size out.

CASSIVDSSSYEQYF TGTGCCAGTAGTATAGTTGACAGCAGCTCCTACGAGCAGTACTTC NA TRBV19 NA TRBJ2-7
CASSQVRILNTEAFF TGCGCCAGCAGCCAAGTGAGGATATTGAACACTGAAGCTTTCTTT NA TRBV4-1 NA TRBJ1-1
CASSHFSKGTGELFF TGCGCCAGCAGCCACTTCTCTAAGGGCACCGGGGAGCTGTTTTTT NA TRBV4-1 NA TRBJ2-2
CASSPTAGDNEQFF TGTGCCAGCTCACCCACAGCGGGAGATAATGAGCAGTTCTTC NA TRBV18 TRBD2 TRBJ2-1
CASSVQGINTEAFF TGTGCCAGCAGCGTACAGGGGATCAACACTGAAGCTTTCTTT NA TRBV5-5 TRBD1 TRBJ1-1
CASSEGSSYNSPLHF TGTGCCAGCAGTGAGGGGAGCTCCTATAATTCACCCCTCCACTTT NA TRBV6-4 NA TRBJ1-6
CASSAGTGTEAFF TGTGCCAGCAGCGCCGGGACAGGCACTGAAGCTTTCTTT NA TRBV9 TRBD1 TRBJ1-1
CASTDRESSYEQYF TGTGCCAGCACCGACAGGGAGAGCTCCTACGAGCAGTACTTC NA TRBV7-9 TRBD1 TRBJ2-7
CARGTGGNPGNQPQHF TGTGCCAGGGGGACAGGGGGGAATCCCGGCAATCAGCCCCAGCATTTT NA TRBV19 TRBD1 TRBJ1-5
CASSISVPGTEAFF TGTGCCAGCAGTATCTCCGTCCCAGGCACTGAAGCTTTCTTT NA TRBV28 NA TRBJ1-1
CASSPTVNSNQPQHF TGTGCCAGCTCACCGACAGTGAATAGCAATCAGCCCCAGCATTTT NA TRBV18 NA TRBJ1-5
CASSLGGTNYGYTF TGTGCCAGCAGCTTGGGCGGAACTAACTATGGCTACACCTTC once TRBV5-4 NA TRBJ1-2
CVSSYVFEQGKAFF TGTGTCAGCAGTTACGTTTTTGAACAGGGGAAAGCTTTCTTT NA TRBV6-5 TRBD1 TRBJ1-1
CASSLAGGRGRSEAFF TGTGCCAGCAGCTTAGCTGGAGGGAGGGGGCGAAGTGAAGCTTTCTTT NA TRBV11-2 TRBD1 TRBJ1-1
CASSIWTGDSYEQYF TGCGCCAGCAGCATATGGACAGGGGACTCCTACGAGCAGTACTTC NA TRBV5-1 TRBD1 TRBJ2-7
CASKALANNEQFF TGTGCCAGTAAAGCACTAGCAAACAATGAGCAGTTCTTC NA TRBV19 NA TRBJ2-1
CASSMDGWAYEQYF TGTGCCAGCAGTATGGACGGATGGGCCTACGAGCAGTACTTC few TRBV27 NA TRBJ2-7
CASSLRALAGGGSEQFF TGTGCCAGCAGCTTAAGGGCGTTAGCGGGAGGGGGCAGTGAGCAGTTCTTC NA TRBV7-9 TRBD2 TRBJ2-1
CASSTQQGTTDTQYF TGTGCCAGCAGCACCCAACAGGGGACCACAGATACGCAGTATTTT NA TRBV7-6 TRBD1 TRBJ2-3
CASSSPGQGASYEQYF TGTGCCAGCAGCTCACCGGGGCAGGGGGCTTCCTACGAGCAGTACTTC NA TRBV7-8 TRBD1 TRBJ2-7
CASSGTGTGGTNYGYTF TGTGCCAGCAGCGGTACCGGGACAGGGGGAACTAACTATGGCTACACCTTC NA TRBV9 TRBD1 TRBJ1-2
CASPPEAGGRPDTQYF TGTGCCAGTCCCCCGGAGGCGGGAGGGCGGCCAGATACGCAGTATTTT NA TRBV28 TRBD2 TRBJ2-3